This record looks at one TCR beta chain sequence and its context. CDR1 and CDR2 from the germline V gene are SGHTA and FQGNSA. V lost 1 base to trimming and J lost 2 bases, with 6 bases between them. The CDR3 runs to 14 residues. In the source study's methods: Reference gene primers were amplified, and this amplification served to estimate nucleated cell counts. Data came from immunoSEQ multiplex PCR; TCRdb stores just in-frame clones and leaves some out. V and J calls and clone size are copied from that table; D and trimming were computed from the DNA. The data contain about 170,000 clones, approximately 91% of them singletons. These data belong to a study of blood T cell repertoires in COVID-19. Study-level information: Specimens from acute and convalescent COVID-19 originated in the United States, Italy and Spain. T cells, B-cell-depleted T cells, or PBMCs provided the cDNA or gDNA that served as material.

One Seattle source followed patients from active infection through their disease course. The gene calls are TRBV7-2 and TRBJ1-5; D remains ambiguous. This clonotype was obtained from a man between 18 and 29 years old with COVID-19, enrolled during active disease. Sequencing was done on a sample of peripheral blood. The CDR3 sequence is CASSLEHGNQPQHF. CDR3 DNA sequence: TGTGCCAGCAGCTTAGAACATGGCAATCAGCCCCAGCATTTT.